This T cell receptor (beta chain) was captured in a study of blood T cell repertoires in COVID-19. Per germline, CDR1 SGHAT and CDR2 FQDESV (reference sequence). CDR3 length: 16 residues. The ends lost 5 bases at V and 6 bases at J; junction bases unmatched: 7. Participants were aged about 18 to 90 years, lived in 24 US areas, and enrolled virtually. This table comes from immunoSEQ multiplex PCR, and its TCRdb copy is limited to in-frame clones, with some not included. The repertoire has over 250,000 clones, roughly 80% of them found once; the top ten carry about 5%. The sample taken for sequencing was PBMCs or T cells enriched from blood (not recorded which). The genes are TRBV11-1 and TRBJ2-3, with 14 bases identical to TRBD2. This clonotype was sampled from a man in his forties who had been exposed to COVID-19. The CDR3 nucleotides are TGTGCCAGCAGCCCCGGTGGGACTAGCGGGAGTGATACGCAGTATTTT. It yields the protein CASSPGGTSGSDTQYF.